One and the same sample provided the 7 T cell receptor beta chains below, sequenced in a study of T cells in Graves' hyperthyroidism and ophthalmopathy. TCR beta CDR3 region amplification was performed from RNA transcripts. First-round RT-PCR targeting the TCR CDR3 was performed with the HTBI primer set. TCRdb called the multiplex PCR reads again in MiXCR, with one record for every CDR3 protein. Of 500,000 to 750,000 distinct CDR3 sequences in the sample, around 45% are singletons; the top ten hold about 8%. The sequenced material came from peripheral blood or thyroid tissue (not recorded which). The receptors were gathered from a woman in her late teens or twenties with Graves' hyperthyroidism.

V gene TRBV7-2 combines with J gene TRBJ1-2; D gene unclear. This CDR3 contains 14 residues. The germline V gene encodes CDR1 SGHTA and CDR2 FQGNSA. V shed 0 bases and J shed 4 bases, with 9 bases lying between them. The CDR3 sequence is CASSLAGAGYGYTF. The CDR3 nucleotides read TGTGCCAGCAGCTTAGCGGGCGCCGGCTATGGCTACACCTTC.

CDR3 sequence (DNA): TGTGCCAGCAGTTACTCGTCTAGATCAGATACGCAGTATTTT. Translation gives CASSYSSRSDTQYF. The chain couples TRBV6-6 to TRBJ2-3; D not resolved. Germline CDR1 is MNHNY and CDR2 is SVGAGI (reference sequence). This CDR3 contains 14 residues. Trimming left V 0 bases short and J 4 bases short, with 8 bases between.

The chain joins TRBV20-1 to TRBJ2-7; D might be TRBD1 or TRBD2, each matching 6 bases. CDR1 is DFQATT, CDR2 SNEGSKA, per germline (reference sequence). The length of the CDR3 is 15 residues. V was shortened by 6 bases and J by 2 bases, with 20 bases between the two germline ends. CDR3 sequence (DNA): TGCAGTGCCAGCAGCCAAGGGGGACTCGCCTACGAGCAGTACTTC. Its translation: CSASSQGGLAYEQYF.

This clonotype was seen at least ten times. The genes are TRBV30 and TRBJ2-5, with 7 nucleotides matching TRBD2. The CDR3 is 12 amino acids. V was clipped by 5 bases and J by 7 bases; unmatched bases: 7. CDR1 is GTSNPN, CDR2 SVGIG, per germline (reference sequence). In nucleotides, the CDR3 is TGTGCCTGGGGACTAGGCTTAGGGACCCAGTACTTC. Translated, it gives CAWGLGLGTQYF.

The CDR3 is CAISGTGMDGYTF. For the CDR3, the DNA is TGTGCCATCTCGGGGACAGGGATGGACGGCTACACCTTC. The V and J genes are TRBV2 and TRBJ1-2, with 9 bases aligning to TRBD1. The germline gives CDR1 SNHLY, CDR2 FYNNEI. V lost 10 bases, J lost 8 bases, and 11 bases stayed unmatched. This CDR3 contains 13 residues. Filled out from reference TRBV2 and TRBJ1-2, the complete variable domain reads EPEVTQTPSHQVTQMGQEVILRCVPISNHLYFYWYRQILGQKVEFLVSFYNNEISEKSEIFDDQFSVERPDGSNFTLKIRSTKLEDSAMYFCAISGTGMDGYTFGSGTRLTVV.

At least ten counts were recorded for this clonotype. This sequence joins TRBV13 and TRBJ1-2; unclear D gene. Germline-derived CDR1 and CDR2 are PRHDT and FYEKMQ (reference sequence). The CDR3 is 12 amino acids. Trimming stripped 3 bases from V and 1 base from J, with 3 bases between. The CDR3, as DNA: TGTGCCAGCAGCTTCAATAACTATGGCTACACCTTC. This codes for CASSFNNYGYTF.

A few counts support this clonotype. The chain is built from TRBV2 and TRBJ2-3; TRBD2 agrees at 10 bases. Per germline, CDR1 SNHLY and CDR2 FYNNEI. The V gene end was trimmed by 1 base and the J gene end by 2 bases; junction bases not matched to a gene: 9. This CDR3 comprises 18 residues. The CDR3 sequence is CASSEGDILAGHTDTQYF. The CDR3 DNA sequence: TGTGCCAGCAGTGAAGGGGATATACTAGCGGGGCACACAGATACGCAGTATTTT.